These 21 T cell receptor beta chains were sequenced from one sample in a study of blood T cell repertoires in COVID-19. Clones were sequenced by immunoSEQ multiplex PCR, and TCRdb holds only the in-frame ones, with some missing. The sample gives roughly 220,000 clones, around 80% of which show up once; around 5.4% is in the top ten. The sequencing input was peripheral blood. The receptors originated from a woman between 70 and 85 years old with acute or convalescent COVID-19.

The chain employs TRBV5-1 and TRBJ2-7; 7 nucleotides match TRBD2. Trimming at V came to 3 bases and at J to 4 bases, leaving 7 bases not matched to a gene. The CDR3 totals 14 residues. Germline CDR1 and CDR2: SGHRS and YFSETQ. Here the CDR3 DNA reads TGCGCCAGCAGCTCTAGCGGAGGGGCTTACGAGCAGTACTTC. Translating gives CASSSSGGAYEQYF.

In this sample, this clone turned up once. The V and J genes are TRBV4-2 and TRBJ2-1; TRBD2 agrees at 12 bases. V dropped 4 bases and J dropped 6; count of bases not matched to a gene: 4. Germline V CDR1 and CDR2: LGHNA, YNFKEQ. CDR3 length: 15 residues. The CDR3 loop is CASSPLAGGANEQFF. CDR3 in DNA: TGTGCCAGCAGCCCTCTAGCGGGAGGGGCCAATGAGCAGTTCTTC.

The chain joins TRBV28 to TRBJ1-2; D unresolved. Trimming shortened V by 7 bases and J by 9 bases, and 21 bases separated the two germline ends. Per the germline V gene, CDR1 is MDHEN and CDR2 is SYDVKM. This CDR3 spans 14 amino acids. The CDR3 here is CASTERPIRVSYTF. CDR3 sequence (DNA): TGTGCCAGCACTGAGAGGCCCATTCGAGTCAGCTACACCTTC.

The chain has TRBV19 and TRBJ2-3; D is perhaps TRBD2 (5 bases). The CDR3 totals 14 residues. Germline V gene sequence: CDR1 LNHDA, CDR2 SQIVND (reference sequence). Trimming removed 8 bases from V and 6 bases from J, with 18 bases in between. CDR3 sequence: CASSMAGFFDTQYF. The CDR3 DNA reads TGTGCCAGTTCGATGGCGGGTTTTTTCGATACGCAGTATTTT.

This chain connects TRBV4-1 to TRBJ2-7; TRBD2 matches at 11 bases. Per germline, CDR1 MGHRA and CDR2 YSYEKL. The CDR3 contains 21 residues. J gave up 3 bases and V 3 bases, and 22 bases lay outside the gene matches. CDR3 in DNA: TGCGCCAGCAGCCAGACCGAACCTAGCGGGAGGTCCTCGTTGCCGCACTACGAGCAGTACTTC. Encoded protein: CASSQTEPSGRSSLPHYEQYF.

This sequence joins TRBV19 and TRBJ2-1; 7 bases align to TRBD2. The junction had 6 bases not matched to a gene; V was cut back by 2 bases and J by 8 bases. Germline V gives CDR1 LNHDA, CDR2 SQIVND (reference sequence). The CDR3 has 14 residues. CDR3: CASSITGGGDEQFF. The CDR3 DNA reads TGTGCCAGTAGTATAACCGGCGGGGGAGATGAGCAGTTCTTC.

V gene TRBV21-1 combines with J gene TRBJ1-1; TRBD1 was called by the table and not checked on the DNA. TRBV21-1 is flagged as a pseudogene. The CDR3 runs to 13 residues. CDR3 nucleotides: TGTGCCAGCAGCACGACAGGGGGCACTGAAGCTTTCTTT. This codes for CASSTTGGTEAFF.

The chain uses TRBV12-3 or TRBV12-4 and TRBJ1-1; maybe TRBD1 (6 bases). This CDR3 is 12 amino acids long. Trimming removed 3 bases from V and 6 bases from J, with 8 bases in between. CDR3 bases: TGTGCCAGCAGTTTTAAGGGGGCTGAAGCTTTCTTT. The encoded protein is CASSFKGAEAFF.

The CDR3: CASSVGGDYGYTF. CDR3 bases: TGTGCCAGCAGTGTGGGGGGTGACTATGGCTACACCTTC. The J gene is TRBJ1-2, the V gene TRBV2; a weak D match, TRBD1 (5 bases). V lost 4 bases and J 3 bases, leaving 9 bases between the germline ends. The CDR3 runs 13 residues. Germline V gives CDR1 SNHLY, CDR2 FYNNEI. Filled out from reference TRBV2 and TRBJ1-2, the complete variable domain reads EPEVTQTPSHQVTQMGQEVILRCVPISNHLYFYWYRQILGQKVEFLVSFYNNEISEKSEIFDDQFSVERPDGSNFTLKIRSTKLEDSAMYFCASSVGGDYGYTFGSGTRLTVV.

The CDR3 loop reads CASSQLTGNTEAFF. The CDR3 DNA sequence: TGTGCCAGCAGCCAACTGACAGGGAACACTGAAGCTTTCTTT. The V gene is TRBV6-5, the J gene TRBJ1-1, with a possible D match to TRBD1 (6 bases). Per germline, CDR1 MNHEY and CDR2 SVGAGI. This CDR3 has 14 amino acids. V dropped 6 bases and J dropped 1 base, with 12 bases sitting between them.

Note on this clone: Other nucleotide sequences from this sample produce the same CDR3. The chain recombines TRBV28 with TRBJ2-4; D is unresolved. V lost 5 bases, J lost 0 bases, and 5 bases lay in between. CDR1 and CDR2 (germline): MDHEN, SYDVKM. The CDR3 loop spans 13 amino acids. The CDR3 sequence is CASSTGAKNIQYF. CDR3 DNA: TGTGCCAGCAGTACGGGAGCCAAAAACATTCAGTACTTC. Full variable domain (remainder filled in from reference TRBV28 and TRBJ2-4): DVKVTQSSRYLVKRTGEKVFLECVQDMDHENMFWYRQDPGLGLRLIYFSYDVKMKEKGDIPEGYSVSREKKERFSLILESASTNQTSMYLCASSTGAKNIQYFGAGTRLSVL.

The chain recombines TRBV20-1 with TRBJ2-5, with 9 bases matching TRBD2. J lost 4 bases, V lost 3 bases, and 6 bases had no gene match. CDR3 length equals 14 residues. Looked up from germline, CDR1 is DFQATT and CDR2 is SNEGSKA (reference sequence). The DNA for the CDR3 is TGCAGTGCTAGTCCTAGCGGGATCGGAGAGACCCAGTACTTC. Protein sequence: CSASPSGIGETQYF.

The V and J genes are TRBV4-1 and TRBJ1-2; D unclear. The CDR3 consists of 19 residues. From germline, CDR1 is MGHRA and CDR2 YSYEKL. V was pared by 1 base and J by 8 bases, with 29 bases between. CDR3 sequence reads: CASSQGLPTSDGGLEGYTF. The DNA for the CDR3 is TGCGCCAGCAGCCAAGGGCTTCCTACGAGTGACGGCGGTCTAGAAGGCTACACCTTC.

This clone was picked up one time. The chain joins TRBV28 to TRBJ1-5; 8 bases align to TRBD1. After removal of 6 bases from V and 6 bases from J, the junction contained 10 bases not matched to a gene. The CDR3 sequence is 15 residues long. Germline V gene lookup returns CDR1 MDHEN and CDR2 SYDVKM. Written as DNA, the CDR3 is TGTGCCAGCAGCCTAACCGACAGGGGAATTCAGCCCCAGCATTTT. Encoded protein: CASSLTDRGIQPQHF.

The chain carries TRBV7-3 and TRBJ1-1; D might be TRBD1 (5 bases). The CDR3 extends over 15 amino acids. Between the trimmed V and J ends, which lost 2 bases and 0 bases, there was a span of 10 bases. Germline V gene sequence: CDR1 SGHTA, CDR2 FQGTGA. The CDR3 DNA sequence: TGTGCCAGCAGCTTACTGGGGCGAATGAACACTGAAGCTTTCTTT. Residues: CASSLLGRMNTEAFF.

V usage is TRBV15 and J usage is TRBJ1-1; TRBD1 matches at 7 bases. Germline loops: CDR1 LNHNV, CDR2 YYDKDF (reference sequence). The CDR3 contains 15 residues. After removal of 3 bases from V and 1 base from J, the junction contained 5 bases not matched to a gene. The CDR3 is CATSSGTAPNTEAFF. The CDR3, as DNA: TGTGCCACCAGCAGCGGGACAGCACCGAACACTGAAGCTTTCTTT.

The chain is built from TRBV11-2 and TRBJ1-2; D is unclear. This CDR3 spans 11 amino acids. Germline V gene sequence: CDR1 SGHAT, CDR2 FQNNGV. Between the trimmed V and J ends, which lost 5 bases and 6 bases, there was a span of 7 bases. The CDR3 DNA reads TGTGCCAGCAGCCCGAGGGATGGCTACACCTTC. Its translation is CASSPRDGYTF.

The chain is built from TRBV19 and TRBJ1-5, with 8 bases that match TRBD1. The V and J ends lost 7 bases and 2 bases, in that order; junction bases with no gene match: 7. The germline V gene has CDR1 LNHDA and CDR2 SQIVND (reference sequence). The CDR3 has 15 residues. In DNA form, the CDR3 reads TGTGCCAGTACCCAACAGGGGGAGGGCAATCAGCCCCAGCATTTT. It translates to CASTQQGEGNQPQHF.

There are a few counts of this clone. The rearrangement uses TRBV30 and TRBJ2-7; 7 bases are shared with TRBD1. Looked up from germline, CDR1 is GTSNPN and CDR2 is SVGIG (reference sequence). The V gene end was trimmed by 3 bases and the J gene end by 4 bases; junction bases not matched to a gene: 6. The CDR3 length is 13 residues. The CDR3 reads CAWRTGPIYEQYF. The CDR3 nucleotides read TGTGCCTGGAGGACAGGGCCCATATACGAGCAGTACTTC.

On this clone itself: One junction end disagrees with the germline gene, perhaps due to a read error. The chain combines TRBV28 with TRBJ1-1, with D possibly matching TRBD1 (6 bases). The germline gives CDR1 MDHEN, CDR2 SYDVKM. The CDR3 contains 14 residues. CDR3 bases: TGTGCCAGCACCGGGGGGGGGCTGAAGACTGAAGCTTTCTTT. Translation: CASTGGGLKTEAFF.

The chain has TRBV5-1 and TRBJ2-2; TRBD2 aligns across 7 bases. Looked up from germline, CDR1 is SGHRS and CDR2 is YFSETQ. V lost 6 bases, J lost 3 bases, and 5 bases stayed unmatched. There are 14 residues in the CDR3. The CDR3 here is CASNWGGDTGELFF. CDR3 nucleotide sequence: TGCGCCAGCAACTGGGGGGGAGACACCGGGGAGCTGTTTTTT.